The 30 T cell receptor beta chains below were found in one sample sequenced in a study of blood T cell repertoires in COVID-19 (dated by TCRdb to between 2020 and 2021). Preparation of the library involved the immunoSEQ multiplex PCR assay. TCRdb carries this immuneACCESS record with in-frame sequences only. Its versions omit some clonotypes, under half of them owing to an unresolved V gene in the studies checked, with the rest unexplained. The sample includes almost 250,000 clones, with around nine tenths observed a single time. The ten largest clones represent 3.5% to 5% of the sample. Sequenced material: PBMCs or T cells enriched from blood (not recorded which). The receptor source for this set is a woman aged 25 to 45 who had recovered from COVID-19.

This clone was recorded once. The chain uses TRBV19 and TRBJ1-1, with 9 bases fitting TRBD1. V was pared by 3 bases and J by 11 bases, with 10 bases of the junction left unmatched. The length of the CDR3 is 14 residues. Looked up from germline, CDR1 is LNHDA and CDR2 is SQIVND (reference sequence). Here the CDR3 DNA reads TGTGCCAGTAGTATGTTGCGGGACAGGGTTGAGGCTTTCTTT. Its protein is CASSMLRDRVEAFF.

V is TRBV5-1 and J is TRBJ2-5, with TRBD2 identical over 8 bases. V gave up 4 bases and J gave up 5 bases; unmatched junction bases: 7. Per germline, CDR1 SGHRS and CDR2 YFSETQ. This CDR3 contains 14 residues. CDR3 loop: CASSPGTSGETQYF. CDR3 DNA: TGCGCCAGCAGCCCCGGGACTAGTGGTGAGACCCAGTACTTC.

The chain recombines TRBV7-8 with TRBJ1-2, with TRBD1 matching over 9 bases. CDR1 is SGHVS, CDR2 FQNEAQ, per germline. Trimming at V came to 2 bases and at J to 8 bases, leaving 12 bases not matched to a gene. CDR3 size: 16 residues. The CDR3 loop reads CASSLSTRDRAYGYTF. The CDR3 DNA reads TGTGCCAGCAGCTTAAGCACCCGGGACAGGGCATACGGCTACACCTTC. The whole variable domain, remainder taken from reference TRBV7-8 and TRBJ1-2, is GAGVSQSPRYKVAKRGQDVALRCDPISGHVSLFWYQQALGQGPEFLTYFQNEAQLDKSGLPSDRFFAERPEGSVSTLKIQRTQQEDSAVYLCASSLSTRDRAYGYTFGSGTRLTVV.

This chain links TRBV18 with TRBJ2-1, with 9 bases lining up with TRBD2. Trimming at V came to 0 bases and at J to 9 bases, leaving 6 bases not matched to a gene. This CDR3 comprises 15 residues. The germline gives CDR1 KGHSH, CDR2 LQKENI. CDR3 nucleotide sequence: TGTGCCAGCTCACCACCGGTTAGCGGGAGTGGTGAGCAGTTCTTC. Translating it yields CASSPPVSGSGEQFF.

J is TRBJ2-5 and V is TRBV3-1 (or the pseudogene TRBV3-2); 9 nucleotides line up with TRBD2. V lost 4 bases and J lost 4; bases outside the gene matches: 4. The CDR3 covers 14 residues. Germline V gene data show CDR1 as LGHDT and CDR2 as YNNKEL (reference sequence). The CDR3 loop reads CASSLAGVGETQYF. In nucleotides, the CDR3 is TGTGCCAGCAGCCTAGCGGGAGTCGGAGAGACCCAGTACTTC.

J is TRBJ2-7 and V is TRBV6-5, with a possible D match to TRBD1 (5 bases). V gave up 6 bases and J gave up 3 bases, with 18 bases separating them. CDR1 is MNHEY and CDR2 is SVGAGI in the germline V gene. This CDR3 spans 15 amino acids. CDR3 bases: TGTGCCAGCAGCATAAAGGGGAATCGGCACTACGAGCAGTACTTC. Translating it yields CASSIKGNRHYEQYF.

The genes are TRBV11-2 and TRBJ1-2; 9 bases fit TRBD1. Germline V gene data show CDR1 as SGHAT and CDR2 as FQNNGV. V dropped 5 bases and J dropped 3; count of bases not matched to a gene: 7. The CDR3 runs 15 residues. This CDR3 reads CASSATGGAYYGYTF. The CDR3 DNA is TGTGCCAGCAGCGCAACAGGGGGCGCCTACTATGGCTACACCTTC.

This clone was counted between two and nine times. V is TRBV7-2 and J is TRBJ2-3; 11 positions match TRBD1. This CDR3 has 16 amino acids. CDR1 and CDR2 from the germline V gene are SGHTA and FQGNSA. Trimming cost V 4 bases and J 5 bases; bases outside gene matches: 8. The CDR3 DNA sequence: TGTGCCAGCAGCTCCGTTCGGACAGGGGGCCAAGATACGCAGTATTTT. This gives the protein CASSSVRTGGQDTQYF.

The rearrangement uses TRBV3-1 (or the pseudogene TRBV3-2) and TRBJ2-1, with D tentatively TRBD2 (6 bases). CDR1 LGHDT and CDR2 YNNKEL come from the germline V gene (reference sequence). This CDR3 is built from 16 residues. Trimming shortened V by 0 bases and J by 4 bases, and 13 bases separated the two germline ends. The CDR3 nucleotides read TGTGCCAGCAGCCAAGACGGGAGTTACGGATACAATGAGCAGTTCTTC. The encoded protein is CASSQDGSYGYNEQFF.

The J gene is TRBJ2-6, the V gene TRBV3-1 (or the pseudogene TRBV3-2), with a tentative D call TRBD2 (5 bases). Deletions cut 1 base from V and 1 base from J, with 8 bases between. The length of the CDR3 is 16 residues. Germline V lookup: CDR1 LGHDT, CDR2 YNNKEL (reference sequence). CDR3 in DNA: TGTGCCAGCAGCCAAGTCCGGGGTTCTGGGGCCAACGTCCTGACTTTC. This encodes CASSQVRGSGANVLTF.

Here the CDR3 DNA reads TGTGCCAGCTCCCTCGACCTCGGGACTAGTCGCAATGAGCAGTTCTTC. Encoded protein: CASSLDLGTSRNEQFF. The V call is TRBV18, the J call TRBJ2-1; 8 bases map to TRBD2. The germline CDR1 and CDR2 sequences are KGHSH and LQKENI. The CDR3 is 16 residues long. The trim removed 6 bases at V and 6 bases at J, leaving 13 bases unmatched.

The rearrangement joins TRBV19 to TRBJ1-2, with 7 bases identical to TRBD1. V lost 3 bases, J lost 2 bases, and 6 bases stayed unmatched. CDR1 is LNHDA, CDR2 SQIVND, per germline (reference sequence). The CDR3 is 15 residues long. The CDR3 coding sequence is TGTGCCAGTAGTATTTTGTGGGACAGCAACTATGGCTACACCTTC. This sequence encodes CASSILWDSNYGYTF.

V is TRBV19 and J is TRBJ1-4, with 9 bases matching TRBD1. The junction had 8 bases not matched to a gene; V was cut back by 8 bases and J by 1 base. This CDR3 is 16 amino acids long. Germline V gives CDR1 LNHDA, CDR2 SQIVND (reference sequence). The CDR3 is CASRRDREETNEKLFF. The CDR3 DNA reads TGTGCCAGTCGGAGGGACAGGGAGGAAACTAATGAAAAACTGTTTTTT.

This clone occurred a few times. The rearrangement uses TRBV4-3 and TRBJ1-2; 7 positions match TRBD1. CDR1 is LGHNA, CDR2 YSLEER, per germline. This CDR3 spans 15 amino acids. V was clipped by 3 bases and J by 5 bases; unmatched bases: 9. Here the CDR3 reads CASSQWLGTDYGYTF. The CDR3 DNA follows: TGCGCCAGCAGCCAGTGGCTTGGGACAGATTATGGCTACACCTTC.

Here the CDR3 reads CASSQQGPGYTF. The DNA of the CDR3 is TGTGCCAGCAGCCAACAGGGTCCCGGCTACACCTTC. The rearrangement links TRBV6-2 or TRBV6-3 to TRBJ1-2; possible D gene TRBD1, 6 bases. V lost 6 bases and J lost 8, with 13 bases in between. The CDR3 is made up of 12 amino acids. Germline V lookup: CDR1 MNHEY, CDR2 SVGEGT.

J is TRBJ2-4 and V is TRBV7-9; 8 bases line up with TRBD2. The germline V gene encodes CDR1 SEHNR and CDR2 FQNEAQ (reference sequence). Trimming cost V 4 bases and J 1 base; bases outside gene matches: 3. CDR3 length: 15 amino acids. CDR3 loop: CASSSSGGAKNIQYF. The CDR3 DNA sequence: TGTGCCAGCAGCTCCTCGGGAGGGGCCAAAAACATTCAGTACTTC.

This chain links TRBV15 with TRBJ1-6, with 11 bases identical to TRBD1. CDR3 length equals 16 residues. V shed 0 bases and J 7 bases; nucleotides not matched to a gene: 2. CDR1 LNHNV and CDR2 YYDKDF come from the germline V gene (reference sequence). CDR3 coding DNA: TGTGCCACCAGCAGAGATCGGGACAGGGGGAATTCACCCCTCCACTTT. This encodes CATSRDRDRGNSPLHF.

The chain has TRBV6-5 and TRBJ2-5; 9 nucleotides agree with TRBD1. Germline V CDR1 and CDR2: MNHEY, SVGAGI. The CDR3 is 14 amino acids. V lost 4 bases and J lost 5; bases outside the gene matches: 5. CDR3 coding DNA: TGTGCCAGCAGTTCGGACAGGGGATATGAGACCCAGTACTTC. It encodes CASSSDRGYETQYF.

This clone has only one observation. The genes are TRBV15 and TRBJ1-2, with unresolved D. V lost 0 bases and J lost 6, with 11 bases in between. The CDR3 is made up of 14 amino acids. In germline, CDR1 is LNHNV, CDR2 YYDKDF (reference sequence). The CDR3 region is CATSRDGTPHGYTF. For the CDR3, the DNA is TGTGCCACCAGCAGAGATGGTACACCGCATGGCTACACCTTC.

About this clone itself: The sample carries other DNA sequences with the same CDR3. The chain links TRBV14 to TRBJ1-6, with D unresolved. There are 14 residues in the CDR3. V lost 1 base and J 4 bases, leaving 5 bases between the germline ends. CDR1 and CDR2 (germline): SGHDN, FVKESK. The CDR3 bases are TGTGCCAGCAGCCAAGGGCAGTATAATTCACCCCTCCACTTT. It encodes CASSQGQYNSPLHF.

V and J are TRBV6-5 and TRBJ2-5; D might be TRBD2 (6 bases). The germline gives CDR1 MNHEY, CDR2 SVGAGI. The CDR3 has 10 residues. The DNA of the CDR3 is TGTGCGGGGGGCCAAGAGACCCAGTACTTC. Its translation is CAGGQETQYF.

This chain connects TRBV11-3 to TRBJ2-5, with a weak D call TRBD2 (6 bases). Germline values: CDR1 SGHNT, CDR2 YENEEA. V gave up 4 bases and J gave up 5 bases, with 14 bases separating them. This CDR3 is 14 amino acids long. The CDR3 reads CASSSGLSGETQYF. The CDR3 DNA is TGTGCCAGCAGCTCGGGACTCTCTGGGGAGACCCAGTACTTC.

The V gene is TRBV14, the J gene TRBJ1-6; 7 bases are shared with TRBD1. With V trimmed by 4 bases and J by 5 bases, 5 bases remained unmatched. This CDR3 is built from 15 residues. Germline lookup yields CDR1 SGHDN and CDR2 FVKESK. The CDR3 bases are TGTGCCAGCAGCCCGGACAGGACCAATAATTCACCCCTCCACTTT. Its translation is CASSPDRTNNSPLHF.

This chain joins TRBV7-9 and TRBJ2-2, with D maybe TRBD2 (5 bases). V was pared by 1 base and J by 5 bases, with 11 bases between. CDR1 and CDR2 (germline): SEHNR, FQNEAQ (reference sequence). CDR3 size: 15 residues. The CDR3 protein is CASSLGTQLTGELFF. The DNA for the CDR3 is TGTGCCAGCAGCTTAGGGACTCAGTTGACCGGGGAGCTGTTTTTT. The whole variable domain, remainder taken from reference TRBV7-9 and TRBJ2-2, is DTGVSQNPRHKITKRGQNVTFRCDPISEHNRLYWYRQTLGQGPEFLTYFQNEAQLEKSRLLSDRFSAERPKGSFSTLEIQRTEQGDSAMYLCASSLGTQLTGELFFGEGSRLTVL.

This clone was found once. This sequence joins TRBV19 and TRBJ2-2; the match to TRBD1 covers 7 bases. Germline-derived CDR1 and CDR2 are LNHDA and SQIVND (reference sequence). This CDR3 is 14 amino acids long. J gave up 3 bases and V 4 bases, and 2 bases lay outside the gene matches. CDR3 in amino acids: CASSRGQYTGELFF. CDR3 bases: TGTGCCAGTAGTAGGGGACAGTACACCGGGGAGCTGTTTTTT.

The V and J genes are TRBV19 and TRBJ1-1; 9 bases match TRBD1. Germline assignment: CDR1 LNHDA and CDR2 SQIVND (reference sequence). With 5 bases clipped from V and 4 bases from J, the junction kept 17 bases outside the gene matches. The CDR3 loop spans 18 amino acids. CDR3 coding DNA: TGTGCCAGTAGTCCTCGGACAGGGGAGGCTGGCGATAGCACTGAAGCTTTCTTT. Encoded protein: CASSPRTGEAGDSTEAFF.

This clone was seen a single time. This chain connects TRBV30 to TRBJ1-2; 7 bases line up with TRBD1. Per germline, CDR1 GTSNPN and CDR2 SVGIG (reference sequence). The V gene end was trimmed by 0 bases and the J gene end by 13 bases; junction bases not matched to a gene: 8. CDR3 length: 12 residues. DNA for the CDR3: TGTGCCTGGAGTGTACGGTTACAGGGGCGCACCTTC. The encoded protein is CAWSVRLQGRTF.

Here the CDR3 DNA reads TGTGCCATAGCTAGTGCGGGAGGAAGGCACCAAGAGACCCAGTACTTC. It is translated as CAIASAGGRHQETQYF. The chain uses TRBV28 and TRBJ2-5, with 8 bases lining up with TRBD2. CDR3 length: 16 amino acids. V trimming: 10 bases; J trimming: 0 bases; junction bases outside the gene matches: 13. Germline V gives CDR1 MDHEN, CDR2 SYDVKM.

The gene calls are TRBV19 and TRBJ1-5; D remains unclear. Trimming stripped 3 bases from V and 9 bases from J, with 9 bases between. CDR1 is LNHDA and CDR2 is SQIVND in the germline V gene (reference sequence). This CDR3 spans 12 amino acids. The CDR3 sequence is CASSIGKWPQHF. The CDR3, as DNA: TGTGCCAGTAGTATCGGGAAATGGCCCCAGCATTTT.

V and J are TRBV5-1 and TRBJ1-2, with 7 bases that match TRBD1. The CDR3 runs 14 residues. Germline V gene sequence: CDR1 SGHRS, CDR2 YFSETQ. After removal of 4 bases from V and 8 bases from J, the junction contained 11 bases not matched to a gene. CDR3 protein: CASSRAIGTDGYTF. The CDR3 DNA sequence: TGCGCCAGCAGCCGGGCAATAGGGACAGACGGCTACACCTTC.